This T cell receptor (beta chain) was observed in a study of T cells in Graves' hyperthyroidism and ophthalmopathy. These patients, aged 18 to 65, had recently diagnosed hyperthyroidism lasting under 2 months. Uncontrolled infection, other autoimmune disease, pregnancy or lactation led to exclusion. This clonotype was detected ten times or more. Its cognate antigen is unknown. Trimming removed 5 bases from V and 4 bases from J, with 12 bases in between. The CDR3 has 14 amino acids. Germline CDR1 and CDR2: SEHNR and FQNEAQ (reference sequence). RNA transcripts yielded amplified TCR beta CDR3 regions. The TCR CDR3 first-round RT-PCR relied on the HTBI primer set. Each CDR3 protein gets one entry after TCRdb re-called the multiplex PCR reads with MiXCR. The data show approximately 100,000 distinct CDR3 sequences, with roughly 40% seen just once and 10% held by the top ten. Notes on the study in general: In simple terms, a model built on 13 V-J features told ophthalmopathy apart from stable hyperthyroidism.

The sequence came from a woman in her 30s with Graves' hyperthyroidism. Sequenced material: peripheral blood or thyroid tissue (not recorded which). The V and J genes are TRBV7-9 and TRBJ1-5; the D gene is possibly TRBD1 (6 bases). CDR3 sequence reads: CASSTGIGNQPQHF. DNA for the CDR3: TGTGCCAGCAGCACAGGGATTGGTAATCAGCCCCAGCATTTT.